This T cell receptor (beta chain) was obtained from a study of cytomegalovirus exposure and HLA in healthy donors. Looked up from germline, CDR1 is SGHNT and CDR2 is YYREEE (reference sequence). Germline trimming cut 1 base from V and 5 bases from J; bases unmatched to any gene: 10. The CDR3 sequence is 16 residues long. General study findings and limits: There were reportedly fewer N-insertions in an Asian-associated ancestry cluster than the roughly 670-donor mean, in a later analysis.

This PCR relied on a set of 60 Vbeta primers and 13 Jbeta primers. TCRdb's copy holds only in-frame clones and misses some; the assay was immunoSEQ multiplex PCR. The data contain 150,000 to 200,000 clones, 60% to 80% of them seen just once; the ten biggest clones take up around 3%. About this clone itself: No antigen is known for it.

This chain connects TRBV5-4 to TRBJ1-1; 8 bases fit TRBD1. The clonotype comes from a female donor in good health and CMV-seronegative. Sequenced sample: PBMCs. The CDR3 sequence is CASSLPHWTGRTEAFF. DNA for the CDR3: TGTGCCAGCAGCTTGCCCCACTGGACAGGGAGGACTGAAGCTTTCTTT.